The source of this TCR beta chain is a study of cytomegalovirus exposure and HLA in healthy donors. TCRdb's table, derived via immunoSEQ multiplex PCR, lists solely in-frame clones and lacks some. The data show 250,000 to 350,000 clones, about 90% seen once. This clone was seen once. Germline-derived CDR1 and CDR2 are LGHNA and YNFKEQ. V was clipped by 0 bases and J by 5 bases, with 10 bases between them. This CDR3 spans 14 amino acids. Material: PBMCs. The rearrangement links TRBV4-2 to TRBJ2-5; D is ambiguous. The TCR was taken from a woman aged 30 to 39 in good health and CMV-seropositive. The CDR3: CASSQELVQETQYF. In DNA form, the CDR3 reads TGTGCCAGCAGCCAAGAGTTGGTCCAGGAGACCCAGTACTTC.